One and the same sample provided the 24 T cell receptor beta chains below, sequenced in a study of regulatory dendritic cells for organ transplantation. Generated by immunoSEQ multiplex PCR, the TCRdb table keeps only in-frame clones and is missing some. The sample contains about 34,000 clones, about 89% of which appear only once. Sequencing input: naive CD4+ T cells from blood. Regarding subset: CD45RA+ naive T cells. The receptor source for this set is a human donor in good health.

The gene calls are TRBV29-1 and TRBJ1-2; 10 bases are a match to TRBD1. V gave up 6 bases and J gave up 6 bases; unmatched junction bases: 1. The CDR3 consists of 11 residues. Germline CDR1 is SQVTM and CDR2 is ANQGSEA. The CDR3 loop reads CSVGTGDGYTF. In DNA form, the CDR3 reads TGCAGCGTCGGGACAGGGGATGGCTACACCTTC.

This rearrangement joins TRBV6-6 to TRBJ2-7; 10 positions agree with TRBD2. The CDR3 runs to 13 residues. The J segment lost 3 bases and the V segment lost 6 bases, leaving 2 bases of the junction unmatched. Germline CDR1 is MNHNY and CDR2 is SVGAGI (reference sequence). This chain's CDR3 is CASSASGSYEQYF. DNA for the CDR3: TGTGCCAGCAGCGCTAGCGGGAGCTACGAGCAGTACTTC.

The chain recombines TRBV12-2 with TRBJ2-7; TRBD1, the table's D call, lacks a check against the DNA. TRBV12-2 corresponds to a pseudogene. The CDR3 runs 14 residues. CDR3 region: CASRSGVLSYEQYF. CDR3 bases: TGTGCAAGTCGCTCAGGGGTGCTCTCCTACGAGCAGTACTTC.

V usage is TRBV18 and J usage is TRBJ2-5; 7 nucleotides agree with TRBD1. The J segment lost 4 bases and the V segment lost 3 bases, leaving 2 bases of the junction unmatched. This CDR3 has 13 amino acids. Germline CDR1 reads KGHSH; CDR2 reads LQKENI. As DNA, the CDR3 is TGTGCCAGCTCACCGGGACAGCTAGAGACCCAGTACTTC. Translation: CASSPGQLETQYF.

CDR3 coding DNA: TGTGCCAGCTCACCCAGACTAGCGGGAGGGTACGAGCAGTACTTC. Amino acid sequence: CASSPRLAGGYEQYF. The chain joins TRBV18 to TRBJ2-7; TRBD2 aligns across 14 bases. The germline CDR1 and CDR2 sequences are KGHSH and LQKENI. The CDR3 contains 15 residues. Trimming cost V 3 bases and J 4 bases; bases outside gene matches: 2.

This chain joins TRBV7-6 and TRBJ1-2; no firm D call. Germline V gene sequence: CDR1 SGHVS, CDR2 FNYEAQ. V lost 5 bases and J 4 bases, leaving 20 bases between the germline ends. The CDR3 is made up of 16 amino acids. CDR3 DNA: TGTGCCAGCAGCCCCCTCGAGGTTGGGCAGGCCTATGGCTACACCTTC. This codes for CASSPLEVGQAYGYTF.

The gene calls are TRBV5-8 and TRBJ2-2; D may be TRBD2 (6 bases). Germline lookup yields CDR1 SGHTS and CDR2 YDEGEE. The CDR3 is made up of 15 amino acids. Trimming pared 4 bases from V and 7 bases from J, leaving 17 bases between. The CDR3 loop reads CASSGGTPGIGELFF. The DNA of the CDR3 is TGTGCCAGCAGCGGAGGGACCCCGGGCATCGGGGAGCTGTTTTTT.

The chain joins TRBV29-1 to TRBJ2-3; possibly TRBD1 for D (6 bases). The V gene's germline CDR1 is SQVTM and CDR2 ANQGSEA. With 7 bases removed from V and 2 bases from J, the gap between germline ends came to 13 bases. The CDR3 length is 13 residues. The CDR3, as DNA: TGCAGCGCCCAAGACAGGATCACAGATACGCAGTATTTT. Its protein product is CSAQDRITDTQYF.

The rearrangement links TRBV11-2 to TRBJ2-2; possibly TRBD2 for D (5 bases). Trimming cost V 3 bases and J 5 bases, with 10 bases left between them. This CDR3 region has 14 residues. Germline-derived CDR1 and CDR2 are SGHAT and FQNNGV. This CDR3 is CASSFSGFTGELFF. CDR3 DNA: TGTGCCAGCAGCTTTTCGGGGTTTACCGGGGAGCTGTTTTTT.

Points on this clone: At one end the junction does not follow the germline gene, possibly because of a read error. The gene calls are TRBV7-7 and TRBJ2-2; 10 positions agree with TRBD2. The length of the CDR3 is 15 residues. CDR1 SSHAT and CDR2 FNYEAQ come from the germline V gene (reference sequence). The CDR3 region has the DNA TGTGCTAGCAGCGCGGGACTAGCGCGCACCGGGGAGCTGTTTTTT. Protein: CASSAGLARTGELFF.

CDR3 loop: CASSLGRDRPQHF. In DNA form, the CDR3 reads TGTGCCAGCAGCTTAGGAAGGGATCGGCCCCAGCATTTT. The chain carries TRBV7-8 and TRBJ1-5; D unclear. The CDR3 extends over 13 amino acids. Germline CDR1 reads SGHVS; CDR2 reads FQNEAQ. Deletions cut 1 base from V and 9 bases from J, with 10 bases between.

The rearrangement joins TRBV7-9 to TRBJ2-1; D is ambiguous. The CDR3 is 16 amino acids. In germline, CDR1 is SEHNR, CDR2 FQNEAQ (reference sequence). V gave up 5 bases and J gave up 1 base, with 15 bases separating them. CDR3 sequence: CASSTRPFGSYNEQFF. CDR3 in DNA: TGTGCCAGCAGCACCAGACCCTTCGGGTCCTACAATGAGCAGTTCTTC.

The rearrangement joins TRBV27 to TRBJ1-6, with 9 bases matching TRBD1. The germline V gene has CDR1 MNHEY and CDR2 SMNVEV (reference sequence). Trimming at V came to 6 bases and at J to 8 bases, leaving 5 bases not matched to a gene. The CDR3 covers 14 residues. CDR3 sequence: CASSQDRGYSPLHF. DNA of the CDR3: TGTGCCAGCAGCCAGGACAGGGGCTATTCACCCCTCCACTTT.

The V call is TRBV6-6, the J call TRBJ1-2; 8 bases are shared with TRBD1. Germline V gene data show CDR1 as MNHNY and CDR2 as SVGAGI (reference sequence). V lost 6 bases, J lost 5 bases, and 5 bases stayed unmatched. This CDR3 is 13 amino acids long. The CDR3 is CASRARGLYGYTF. The DNA of the CDR3 is TGTGCCAGCAGAGCCAGGGGGCTTTATGGCTACACCTTC.

This clone was recorded once. The V and J genes are TRBV7-2 and TRBJ2-7; 14 bases fit TRBD2. Germline V lookup: CDR1 SGHTA, CDR2 FQGNSA. The ends lost 5 bases at V and 3 bases at J; junction bases unmatched: 3. There are 15 residues in the CDR3. The CDR3 is CASSGTSGSFYEQYF. The CDR3 nucleotides read TGTGCCAGCAGCGGGACTAGCGGGAGTTTCTACGAGCAGTACTTC.

The chain uses TRBV2 and TRBJ1-1, with 8 positions matching TRBD1. The CDR3 sequence is 19 residues long. Germline V gives CDR1 SNHLY, CDR2 FYNNEI. V lost 6 bases, J lost 1 base, and 19 bases stayed unmatched. The chain's CDR3 is CASSRSWAGGHLKNTEAFF. The CDR3 region has the DNA TGTGCCAGCAGCCGGAGCTGGGCAGGGGGCCATCTAAAGAACACTGAAGCTTTCTTT.

This clone was detected once. The rearrangement links TRBV19 to TRBJ2-1; 8 nucleotides line up with TRBD2. Per germline, CDR1 LNHDA and CDR2 SQIVND (reference sequence). The CDR3 spans 15 residues. The trim removed 4 bases at V and 5 bases at J, leaving 7 bases unmatched. CDR3 DNA: TGTGCCAGTAGTACCTACGGGGGGGCCCACAATGAGCAGTTCTTC. It translates to CASSTYGGAHNEQFF.

V and J are TRBV6-5 and TRBJ2-3, with 7 bases aligning to TRBD2. The CDR3 length is 16 residues. The ends lost 4 bases at V and 0 bases at J; junction bases unmatched: 7. CDR1 and CDR2 (germline): MNHEY, SVGAGI. CDR3 DNA sequence: TGTGCCAGCAGTTCTCCCAGCGGGGATAGCACAGATACGCAGTATTTT. Its translation is CASSSPSGDSTDTQYF.

J is TRBJ2-2 and V is TRBV10-1; 7 bases line up with TRBD2. This CDR3 has 15 residues. The germline V gene encodes CDR1 WNHNN and CDR2 SYGVQD (reference sequence). The junction had 12 bases not matched to a gene; V was cut back by 7 bases and J by 7 bases. In DNA form, the CDR3 reads TGCGCCAGCATGCGCCAGCGGGGAAGTCACGGGGAGCTGTTTTTT. It encodes CASMRQRGSHGELFF.

The rearrangement uses TRBV4-2 and TRBJ2-3, with 10 bases lining up with TRBD1. Germline CDR1 is LGHNA and CDR2 is YNFKEQ. Trimming cost V 1 base and J 6 bases; bases outside gene matches: 7. The CDR3 spans 16 residues. The CDR3 nucleotides read TGTGCCAGCAGCCAAGTGCTGGGACAGGGGCCGGATACGCAGTATTTT. It encodes CASSQVLGQGPDTQYF.

This chain links TRBV5-5 with TRBJ2-5; TRBD2 aligns across 8 bases. Germline V gene lookup returns CDR1 SGHKS and CDR2 YYEKEE (reference sequence). Losses at the gene ends were 4 bases for V and 8 bases for J; bases not matched to a gene: 13. The CDR3 is made up of 15 amino acids. CDR3 region: CASSKVELAVGTQYF. The DNA of the CDR3 is TGTGCCAGCAGCAAGGTCGAACTAGCGGTCGGAACCCAGTACTTC.

The chain uses TRBV6-1 and TRBJ1-3; weak D call: TRBD1 (6 bases). Trimming took off 2 bases at V and 0 bases at J, with 14 bases between the two ends. Germline-derived CDR1 and CDR2 are MNHNS and SASEGT. The CDR3 length is 17 residues. The CDR3 region has the DNA TGTGCCAGCAGTGAACCAGGGGCCGGCGGCTCTGGAAACACCATATATTTT. Translated, it gives CASSEPGAGGSGNTIYF.

The gene calls are TRBV19 and TRBJ1-6; maybe TRBD1 (5 bases). V was trimmed by 3 bases and J by 3 bases, leaving 21 bases between them. This CDR3 comprises 19 residues. Germline V lookup: CDR1 LNHDA, CDR2 SQIVND (reference sequence). The CDR3, as DNA: TGTGCCAGTAGTATCAGGGCAGGCCGTCGAGGGTTCTATAATTCACCCCTCCACTTT. Amino acids: CASSIRAGRRGFYNSPLHF.

The CDR3 nucleotides are TGTGCCAGCAGTTCCCTAGCGAAGGGGTATGGCTACACCTTC. This codes for CASSSLAKGYGYTF. The V call is TRBV25-1, the J call TRBJ1-2; weak D call: TRBD1 (5 bases). Trimming removed 5 bases at V and 5 bases at J, with 15 bases between. CDR1 and CDR2 from the germline V gene are MGHDK and SYGVNS. This CDR3 has 14 amino acids.